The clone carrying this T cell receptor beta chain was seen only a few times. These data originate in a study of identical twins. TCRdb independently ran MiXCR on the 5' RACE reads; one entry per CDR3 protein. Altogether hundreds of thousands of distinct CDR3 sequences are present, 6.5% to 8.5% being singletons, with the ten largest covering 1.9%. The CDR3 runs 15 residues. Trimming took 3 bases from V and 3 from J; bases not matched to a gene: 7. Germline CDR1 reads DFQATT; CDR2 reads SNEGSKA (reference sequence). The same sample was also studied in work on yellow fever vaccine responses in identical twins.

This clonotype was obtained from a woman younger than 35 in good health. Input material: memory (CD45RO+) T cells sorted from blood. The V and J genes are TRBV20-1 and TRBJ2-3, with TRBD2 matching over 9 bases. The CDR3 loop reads CSASLGGGGTDTQYF. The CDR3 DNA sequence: TGCAGTGCTAGCCTCGGCGGGGGGGGGACAGATACGCAGTATTTT.